These T cell receptor beta chains were read from a single sample in a study of neurological immune-mediated disorders. TCRdb processed the 5' RACE reads anew with MiXCR; each CDR3 protein has one entry. The sample yields 18,000 or so distinct CDR3 sequences, approximately 11% seen once. Sequencing was done on a sample of CD8+ T cells from blood. The source is a woman aged 45 to 65 in good health. CDR3s include the opening cysteine and the closing phenylalanine or tryptophan. D genes are given only for firm matches. Size tells how often a clone was seen (once, few, many) or the class of an expanded clone, and some rows leave it out.

j_call d_call clone_size v_call cdr3_aa cdr3_nt
TRBJ1-5 NA many TRBV27 CASSHGRSNQPQHF TGTGCCAGCAGTCACGGACGGAGCAATCAGCCCCAGCATTTT
TRBJ2-5 TRBD1 many TRBV18 CASSPPRTGSSETQYF TGTGCCAGCTCACCACCAAGGACAGGGTCGAGCGAGACCCAGTACTTC
TRBJ2-5 NA many TRBV20-1 CSAPYPNDGGETQYF TGCAGTGCCCCCTACCCCAACGACGGGGGAGAGACCCAGTACTTC
TRBJ2-7 NA many TRBV24-1 CATSDPLRSEQYF TGTGCCACCAGTGATCCACTCAGATCCGAGCAGTACTTC
TRBJ1-1 NA many TRBV6-1 CASKGGEAFF TGTGCCAGCAAGGGAGGAGAAGCTTTCTTT
TRBJ2-7 NA many TRBV4-1 CASSQGVDYEQYF TGCGCCAGCAGCCAAGGTGTTGACTACGAGCAGTACTTC
TRBJ1-1 NA many TRBV13 CASSLSGWGEAFF TGTGCCAGCAGCTTATCCGGGTGGGGTGAAGCTTTCTTT
TRBJ2-3 TRBD2 many TRBV19 CATHGGLAGALDTQYF TGTGCCACTCACGGAGGACTAGCGGGAGCATTGGATACGCAGTATTTT
TRBJ2-1 TRBD1 many TRBV7-3 CASSLYLGTDNEQFF TGTGCCAGCAGCCTATACCTTGGGACAGACAATGAGCAGTTCTTC
TRBJ2-3 NA many TRBV7-9 CASSLSLTDTQYF TGTGCCAGCAGCTTGAGTCTAACAGATACGCAGTATTTT
TRBJ1-6 TRBD1 NA TRBV5-1 CASSTGQVIDSPLHF TGCGCCAGCAGCACCGGACAGGTGATTGATTCACCCCTCCACTTT
TRBJ1-2 NA many TRBV20-1 CSARDLIQAHYGYTF TGCAGTGCTAGAGATCTCATTCAGGCCCACTATGGCTACACCTTC
TRBJ2-1 NA many TRBV9 CASSVSYLANNEQFF TGTGCCAGCAGCGTATCCTATCTAGCCAACAATGAGCAGTTCTTC
TRBJ2-7 NA many TRBV29-1 CSVEFPTGGHPYEQYF TGCAGCGTTGAATTTCCAACGGGGGGACACCCCTACGAGCAGTACTTC
TRBJ1-2 NA NA TRBV11-1 CASSLTELNGYTF TGTGCCAGCAGCTTAACGGAACTTAATGGCTACACCTTC
TRBJ2-1 TRBD2 many TRBV7-6 CASSFAAGSGRANEQFF TGTGCCAGCAGCTTCGCCGCGGGTAGCGGGAGGGCCAATGAGCAGTTCTTC
TRBJ2-3 NA many TRBV27 CASSLTPTPRDTQYF TGTGCCAGCAGTTTAACCCCCACACCCAGGGATACGCAGTATTTT
TRBJ2-2 NA NA TRBV18 CASSPGDTGELFF TGTGCCAGCTCACCAGGAGATACCGGGGAGCTGTTTTTT
TRBJ2-2 NA NA TRBV4-3 CSSSQDLGLPGELFF TGCTCTAGCAGCCAAGATCTGGGGTTACCCGGGGAGCTGTTTTTT
TRBJ1-6 NA many TRBV20-1 CSARDTYSYNSPLHF TGCAGTGCTAGAGACACATACTCCTATAATTCACCCCTCCACTTT
TRBJ1-1 NA many TRBV3-1 CASSQVQNTEAFF TGTGCCAGCAGCCAAGTACAGAACACTGAAGCTTTCTTT
TRBJ1-5 NA many TRBV28 CASNIQGGNQPQHF TGTGCCAGCAATATACAGGGAGGCAATCAGCCCCAGCATTTT
TRBJ2-7 TRBD1 many TRBV20-1 CSAWGQNYEQYF TGCAGTGCTTGGGGACAGAACTACGAGCAGTACTTC
TRBJ2-7 TRBD1 many TRBV5-1 CASRGTGDYEQYF TGCGCCAGCCGCGGTACAGGGGACTACGAGCAGTACTTC
TRBJ2-1 NA many TRBV3-1 CASSQVSSTNEQFF TGTGCCAGCAGCCAGGTTAGTTCCACCAATGAGCAGTTCTTC
TRBJ2-7 NA NA TRBV18 CASSRGYYEQYF TGTGCCAGCTCACGGGGGTACTACGAGCAGTACTTC
TRBJ2-7 TRBD2 NA TRBV6-6 CASSPGLAGGPLYEQYF TGTGCCAGCAGCCCGGGACTAGCGGGGGGGCCCCTCTACGAGCAGTACTTC
TRBJ2-7 NA many TRBV10-3 CAIRDSSYEQYF TGTGCCATCAGGGACAGCTCCTACGAGCAGTACTTC
TRBJ1-2 NA many TRBV7-9 CASSQTGIYGYTF TGTGCCAGCAGCCAGACAGGCATCTATGGCTACACCTTC
TRBJ2-7 NA many TRBV7-2 CASSLFRLDEQYF TGTGCCAGCAGCTTATTTCGCTTAGACGAGCAGTACTTC
TRBJ1-1 NA many TRBV29-1 CSVEDRPPGGNTEAFF TGCAGCGTTGAAGATCGACCTCCGGGGGGCAACACTGAAGCTTTCTTT
TRBJ2-5 TRBD2 many TRBV5-5 CASGLAGSETQYF TGTGCCAGCGGACTAGCGGGAAGCGAGACCCAGTACTTC
TRBJ2-2 TRBD2 many TRBV5-1 CASSPEGGPGGELFF TGCGCCAGCAGCCCGGAGGGAGGGCCCGGCGGGGAGCTGTTTTTT
TRBJ2-7 TRBD1 many TRBV10-2 CAVRGGGSYEQYF TGCGCCGTTAGAGGGGGCGGGTCCTACGAGCAGTACTTC
TRBJ1-2 NA many TRBV5-5 CASSLEVGPYGYTF TGTGCCAGCAGCTTGGAGGTAGGGCCCTATGGCTACACCTTC
TRBJ2-3 NA few TRBV5-1 CASSLGGGAADTQYF TGCGCCAGCAGCTTGGGAGGGGGGGCGGCAGATACGCAGTATTTT
TRBJ1-1 NA many TRBV7-6 CASSRSRSTEAFF TGTGCCAGCAGCCGCAGTAGGAGCACTGAAGCTTTCTTT
TRBJ2-2 TRBD1 many TRBV10-2 CASNTGVGAGELFF TGCGCCAGCAATACAGGGGTTGGGGCCGGGGAGCTGTTTTTT
TRBJ2-7 TRBD1 NA TRBV29-1 CSVGTASYEQYF TGCAGCGTCGGGACAGCCTCCTACGAGCAGTACTTC
TRBJ2-5 TRBD1 many TRBV11-1 CASSSFRDREETQYF TGTGCCAGCAGCTCTTTCCGGGACAGGGAAGAGACCCAGTACTTC
TRBJ2-5 TRBD1 NA TRBV7-2 CASSRRTGVPETQYF TGTGCCAGCAGCCGTAGAACAGGGGTACCAGAGACCCAGTACTTC
TRBJ2-1 NA many TRBV29-1 CSVEEVSSYNEQFF TGCAGCGTTGAGGAAGTGAGCTCCTACAACGAGCAGTTCTTC
TRBJ2-7 NA many TRBV6-5 CASSYGAATSEQYF TGTGCCAGCAGTTACGGCGCAGCTACAAGCGAGCAGTACTTC
TRBJ2-1 TRBD2 many TRBV6-5 CASSSSGGAFNEQFF TGTGCCAGCAGTTCTAGCGGGGGGGCCTTCAATGAGCAGTTCTTC
TRBJ1-1 NA many TRBV6-6 CASPKGGPQISDTEAFF TGTGCCAGCCCAAAGGGGGGGCCCCAAATCTCGGACACTGAAGCTTTCTTT
TRBJ2-7 TRBD2 many TRBV5-1 CASSFSTSGDPYEQYF TGCGCCAGCAGCTTTTCGACTAGCGGGGACCCCTACGAGCAGTACTTC
TRBJ2-2 NA many TRBV29-1 CSVDRENTGELFF TGCAGCGTTGACAGGGAGAACACCGGGGAGCTGTTTTTT
TRBJ2-3 TRBD2 many TRBV18 CASSPPEWLQRELDTQYF TGTGCCAGCTCACCACCGGAGTGGTTGCAGCGGGAGCTAGATACGCAGTATTTT
TRBJ1-2 TRBD1 NA TRBV12-3/TRBV12-4 CASRSQGGNYGYTF TGTGCCAGCAGATCCCAGGGGGGAAACTATGGCTACACATTC
TRBJ2-5 NA many TRBV20-1 CSAEGQGLETQYF TGCAGTGCGGAAGGCCAGGGGTTAGAGACCCAGTACTTC
TRBJ2-7 TRBD1 many TRBV7-9 CASSGTGWEEQYF TGTGCCAGCAGCGGGACAGGGTGGGAGGAGCAGTACTTC